These 2 T cell receptor beta chains originate from one sample sequenced in a study of identical twins (dated by TCRdb to the mid-2010s). Libraries were made using 5' RACE. Sequencing was carried out with an Illumina HiSeq 2000. TCRdb handled the public reads itself, with Q25 trimming in fastp and clone calling in MiXCR, and kept productive beta chains. Each CDR3 protein appears once, grouped with its most common genes and DNA. This sample has approximately 220,000 distinct CDR3 sequences in its table, and about a tenth of those were observed once. The top ten constitute approximately 5.1% of the sample. Sequences were obtained from memory (CD45RO+) T cells sorted from blood. Read against the paper, the sample's cell subset or site label means: CD45RO+ enriched T cells. Source of these receptors: a young woman in good health.

This clonotype was observed many times. The CDR3 DNA is TGCAGTGCTAGTCAAGGCAGGGGGCGCAGTCAGCCCCAGCATTTT. This codes for CSASQGRGRSQPQHF. The gene calls are TRBV20-1 and TRBJ1-5, with 8 bases that match TRBD1. After removal of 3 bases from V and 6 bases from J, the junction contained 10 bases not matched to a gene. The CDR3 is 15 residues long. Germline V gives CDR1 DFQATT, CDR2 SNEGSKA (reference sequence).

The rearrangement uses TRBV20-1 and TRBJ2-2, with TRBD2 matching 7 bases. CDR1 is DFQATT, CDR2 SNEGSKA, per germline (reference sequence). After removal of 2 bases from V and 8 bases from J, the junction contained 5 bases not matched to a gene. The CDR3 is 13 amino acids. The CDR3 DNA sequence: TGCAGTGCTAGATGGACTAGTTTTGGGGAGCTGTTTTTT. Translated: CSARWTSFGELFF.